This TCR beta chain emerged from a study of Ad26.COV2.S vaccination and SARS-CoV-2 variants. TCRdb's table, derived via immunoSEQ multiplex PCR, lists solely in-frame clones and lacks some. The sample lists around 270,000 clones, about 83% seen once, with roughly 3% in the top ten. Treatment meaning: some 20 received Ad26.COV2.S at low or high dose, single or two shots; a few received placebo; per-sample allocation not given. Day 63 after the first injection of vaccine or placebo was the sampling time. CDR1 and CDR2 (germline): SGHNT, YYREEE (reference sequence). V dropped 1 base and J dropped 3 bases, with 10 bases sitting between them. The CDR3 consists of 14 residues.

This clonotype originated in a person between 18 and 59 years old who received the Ad26.COV2.S COVID-19 vaccine or a placebo. J is TRBJ1-2 and V is TRBV5-4; D perhaps matches TRBD1 (6 bases). Material: peripheral blood, obtained in a trial of Ad26.COV2.S vaccine versus placebo. DNA for the CDR3: TGTGCCAGCAGCTTGACAGGGCAGTACTATGGCTACACCTTC. This codes for CASSLTGQYYGYTF.